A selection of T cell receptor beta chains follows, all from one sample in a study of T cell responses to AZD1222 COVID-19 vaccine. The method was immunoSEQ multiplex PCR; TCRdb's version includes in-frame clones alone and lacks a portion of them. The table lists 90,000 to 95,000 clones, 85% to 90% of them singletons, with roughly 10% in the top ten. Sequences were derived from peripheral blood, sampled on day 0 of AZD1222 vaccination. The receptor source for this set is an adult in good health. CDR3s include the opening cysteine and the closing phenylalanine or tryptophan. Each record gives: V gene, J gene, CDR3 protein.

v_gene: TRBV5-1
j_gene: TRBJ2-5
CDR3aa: CATSPGGDETQYF

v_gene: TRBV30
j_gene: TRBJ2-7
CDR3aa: CAWTLQGLAGGSSYEQYF

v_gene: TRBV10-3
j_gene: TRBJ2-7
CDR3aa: CAISESAGQGDEQYF

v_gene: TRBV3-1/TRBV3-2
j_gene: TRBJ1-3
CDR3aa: CASSLVGNTIYF

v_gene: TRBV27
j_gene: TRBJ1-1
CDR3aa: CASSITGRAEAFF

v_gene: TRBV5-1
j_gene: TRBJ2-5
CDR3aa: CASSYGDNGETQYF

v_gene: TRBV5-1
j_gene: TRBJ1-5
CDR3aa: CASSLGGQGYQPQHF

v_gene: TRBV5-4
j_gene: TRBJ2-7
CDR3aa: CASSFGGGTGVSYEQYF

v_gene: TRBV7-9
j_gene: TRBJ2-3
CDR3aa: CASSPAPRGLSTDTQYF

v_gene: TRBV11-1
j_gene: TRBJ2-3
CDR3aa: CASSPRLRLAVDTQYF

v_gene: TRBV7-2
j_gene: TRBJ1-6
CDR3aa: CASSLDGWTGAVHF

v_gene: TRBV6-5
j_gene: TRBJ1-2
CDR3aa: CAGATVPYGYTF

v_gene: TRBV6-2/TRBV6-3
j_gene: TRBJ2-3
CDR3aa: CASSYGLADTTDTQYF

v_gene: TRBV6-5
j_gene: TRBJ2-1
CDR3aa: CASNTGITYNEQFF

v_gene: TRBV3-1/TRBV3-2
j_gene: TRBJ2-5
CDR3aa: CASSQGRETQYF